This paragraph covers one TCR beta chain sequence. Its antigen is still unknown. The germline gives CDR1 SNHLY, CDR2 FYNNEI. The CDR3 sequence is 19 residues long. The ends lost 8 bases at V and 0 bases at J; junction bases unmatched: 17. These data belong to a study of siplizumab effects on memory and regulatory T cells. Study-wide results and caveats: A small minority of alloreactive clones were mapped to unstimulated subsets. Proliferating Tregs' suppressive function in siplizumab cultures went unconfirmed.

Using immunoSEQ multiplex PCR, the repertoire was profiled, and TCRdb retains in-frame clones only, with some absent. The sample includes about 68,000 clones, about 92% of them seen just once. Sequencing input: CD8+ T cells sorted from blood. The clonotype originates from a human donor in good health. This sequence joins TRBV2 and TRBJ2-3; TRBD2 matches 10 bases. CDR3 bases: TGTGCCAGCCAGAACACGCTAGCGGGAGACACCGCTAGCACAGATACGCAGTATTTT. Encoded protein: CASQNTLAGDTASTDTQYF.